The TCR beta chain under discussion was sequenced for a study of T-cell memory formation after mild COVID-19. Study background: Among the donors, TCR clusters were largely specific to each donor. Findings of the study overall: Pre-infection memory held some responding clones, suggesting pre-existing cross-reactive T cells responded. Still unconfirmed is whether the second-wave clones peaking on day 37 recognized SARS-CoV-2.

The CDR3 is 17 residues long. V was shortened by 1 base and J by 4 bases, with 18 bases between the two germline ends. Per germline, CDR1 LGHNA and CDR2 YNFKEQ. In TCRdb, the 5' RACE reads were re-called with MiXCR into one record per CDR3 protein. Among about 340,000 distinct CDR3 sequences listed, roughly 13% were seen once. This clonotype appeared a few times. The antigen remains undetermined. The sample taken for sequencing was PBMCs or a T cell subset sorted from them (not recorded which). J is TRBJ2-3 and V is TRBV4-2, with a possible D match to TRBD2 (5 bases). The receptor comes from a man younger than 35 who had mild COVID-19 (a few samples of this study predate the infection). Cell type and time point are not known. The CDR3 is CASSQVEAQAASDTQYF. The CDR3 nucleotides are TGTGCCAGCAGCCAAGTAGAGGCACAAGCGGCGTCAGATACGCAGTATTTT.